A selection of T cell receptor beta chains follows, all from one sample in a study of T cell repertoires in ileal Crohn's disease. The table came from immunoSEQ multiplex PCR; TCRdb's copy has only in-frame clones and leaves some out. The top ten clones hold less than 8.5% of a sample with approximately 10,000 clones, approximately 72% of them seen once. The specimen sequenced was ileal tissue. Receptors originate from an adult with Crohn's disease. CDR3s include the opening cysteine and the closing phenylalanine or tryptophan. A D gene is named only where the DNA matches it firmly. Size tells how often a clone was seen (once, few, many) or the class of an expanded clone, and some rows leave it out.

clone_size	v_call	j_call	d_call	cdr3_aa	cdr3_nt
once	TRBV29-1	TRBJ1-2	.	CSVGSGQLSYTF	TGCAGCGTAGGATCAGGGCAGTTGAGCTACACCTTC
.	TRBV6-1	TRBJ1-4	.	CASSEDPTMYPGEKLFF	TGTGCCAGCAGTGAAGACCCAACAATGTATCCAGGGGAAAAACTGTTTTTT
few	TRBV28	TRBJ1-1	.	CASSHAGTVNTEAFF	TGTGCCAGCAGTCACGCGGGGACTGTGAACACTGAAGCTTTCTTT
.	TRBV5-1	TRBJ1-2	.	CASSLYGLYGYTF	TGCGCCAGCAGCTTGTACGGACTCTATGGCTACACCTTC
.	TRBV6-1	TRBJ2-5	.	CASRGEAGETQYF	TGTGCCAGCAGGGGAGAGGCGGGGGAGACCCAGTACTTC
few	TRBV28	TRBJ1-4	.	CASSLPSATNEKLFF	TGTGCCAGCAGTTTACCCAGTGCAACTAATGAAAAACTGTTTTTT
few	TRBV29-1	TRBJ1-2	TRBD1	CSVETGSTNGYTF	TGCAGCGTTGAGACAGGGAGTACCAACGGCTACACCTTC
.	TRBV18	TRBJ1-1	.	CASSQGQNTEAFF	TGTGCCAGCTCCCAGGGGCAGAACACTGAAGCTTTCTTT
.	TRBV11-3	TRBJ2-7	.	CASSSPDGQISSYEQYF	TGTGCCAGCAGCTCCCCGGACGGACAAATAAGCTCCTACGAGCAGTACTTC
.	TRBV28	TRBJ2-3	.	CASSPLRTNTDTQYF	TGTGCCAGCAGCCCGCTGAGGACTAACACAGATACGCAGTATTTT
.	TRBV28	TRBJ1-5	TRBD1	CASSRDRPYFQHF	TGTGCCAGCAGTCGGGACAGGCCTTACTTCCAGCATTTT
.	TRBV7-9	TRBJ2-7	TRBD2	CASSPGLAGGAYF	TGTGCCAGCAGCCCCGGACTAGCGGGAGGGGCGTACTTC
.	TRBV28	TRBJ1-6	TRBD1	CASSLTSGGQESPFKYNSPLHF	TGTGCCAGCAGTTTGACCTCCGGGGGACAGGAATCCCCTTTTAAATATAATTCACCCCTCCACTTT
.	TRBV6-5	TRBJ2-1	.	CASSYSALRQFF	TGTGCCAGCAGTTACTCTGCACTCCGGCAGTTCTTC
few	TRBV2	TRBJ1-4	TRBD1	CASSGDRGDEKLFF	TGTGCCAGCAGTGGGGACAGGGGTGATGAAAAACTGTTTTTT
few	TRBV29-1	TRBJ1-1	.	CSVGDTEAFF	TGCAGCGTCGGGGACACTGAAGCTTTCTTT
.	TRBV7-2	TRBJ2-3	.	CASRGGGNTQYF	TGTGCCAGCAGGGGGGGTGGGAATACGCAGTATTTT
.	TRBV6-6	TRBJ2-7	.	CASRLEIGVSYEQYF	TGTGCCAGCAGGTTGGAAATAGGGGTGTCCTACGAGCAGTACTTC
.	TRBV30	TRBJ1-1	.	CAWSVQGRTEAFF	TGTGCCTGGAGTGTACAGGGACGGACTGAAGCTTTCTTT
few	TRBV28	TRBJ2-7	TRBD2	CASSLGGFHEQYF	TGTGCCAGCAGCTTGGGGGGGTTCCACGAGCAGTACTTC
.	TRBV7-9	TRBJ1-1	.	CASSPPGTEAFF	TGTGCCAGCAGCCCTCCAGGGACTGAAGCTTTCTTT
.	TRBV5-1	TRBJ2-7	TRBD2	CASSFGSSGPLPHEQYF	TGCGCCAGCAGCTTCGGGAGTAGCGGGCCTCTCCCCCACGAGCAGTACTTC
.	TRBV6-1	TRBJ2-6	.	CASSVAGAGANVLTF	TGTGCCAGCAGTGTCGCAGGGGCTGGGGCCAACGTCCTGACTTTC
.	TRBV6-4	TRBJ2-1	.	CASSDSGTGSYNEQFF	TGTGCCAGCAGTGACTCGGGGACTGGCTCCTACAATGAGCAGTTCTTC
.	TRBV30	TRBJ2-1	.	CAWTHSYEQFF	TGTGCCTGGACCCACTCTTATGAGCAGTTCTTC
.	TRBV11-2	TRBJ2-1	TRBD2	CASRRTSGGPLYNEQFF	TGTGCCAGCAGACGGACTAGCGGGGGTCCACTCTACAATGAGCAGTTCTTC
.	TRBV9	TRBJ1-2	.	CASSVGPLVQYGYTF	TGTGCCAGCAGCGTAGGGCCATTGGTACAGTATGGCTACACCTTC
few	TRBV28	TRBJ1-2	TRBD1	CASSGTVNYGYTF	TGTGCCAGCAGTGGGACAGTTAACTATGGCTACACCTTC
.	TRBV10-3	TRBJ2-7	TRBD1	CAISEADRGSYEQYF	TGTGCCATCAGTGAAGCCGACAGGGGAAGCTACGAGCAGTACTTC
.	TRBV14	TRBJ2-7	TRBD2	CASSQVLAASYEQYF	TGTGCCAGCAGCCAAGTACTAGCGGCGTCCTACGAGCAGTACTTC
.	TRBV18	TRBJ2-7	.	CASSPGTEGWTTYEQYF	TGTGCCAGCTCACCTGGGACGGAGGGATGGACGACCTACGAGCAGTACTTC
medium-sized	TRBV11-2	TRBJ2-1	.	CASRGPGGGNNEQFF	TGTGCCAGCAGGGGACCGGGAGGGGGCAACAATGAGCAGTTCTTC
.	TRBV29-1	TRBJ1-2	TRBD1	CSVEVTGNYGYTF	TGCAGCGTTGAAGTGACAGGGAACTATGGCTACACCTTC
once	TRBV25-1	TRBJ1-5	.	CASNRGNQPQHF	TGTGCCAGCAATAGAGGCAATCAGCCCCAGCATTTT
.	TRBV6-6	TRBJ2-7	TRBD2	CASSLLAGDNEQYF	TGTGCCAGCAGTTTACTAGCGGGAGACAACGAGCAGTACTTC
few	TRBV28	TRBJ1-5	TRBD1	CASSLTGGHQPQHF	TGTGCCAGCAGTTTAACAGGGGGACATCAGCCCCAGCATTTT
.	TRBV15	TRBJ2-1	TRBD2	CATSRASGSVTNEQFF	TGTGCCACCAGCAGAGCTAGCGGGAGTGTCACCAATGAGCAGTTCTTC
few	TRBV5-5	TRBJ2-1	.	CASSLGSTPPYNEQFF	TGTGCCAGCAGCTTGGGTTCGACTCCCCCCTACAATGAGCAGTTCTTC
.	TRBV7-6	TRBJ1-3	.	CASSGHGNTIYF	TGTGCCAGCAGCGGCCATGGAAACACCATATATTTT
.	TRBV2	TRBJ1-1	.	CASSELILRRTEAFF	TGTGCCAGCAGTGAACTGATACTCAGGCGCACTGAAGCTTTCTTT
.	TRBV28	TRBJ2-5	TRBD2	CASSPGLAGAKTQYF	TGTGCCAGCAGTCCTGGACTAGCGGGAGCGAAGACCCAGTACTTC
once	TRBV5-4	TRBJ2-2	TRBD1	CASSLGDRRTGELFF	TGTGCCAGCAGCTTGGGGGACAGGCGTACCGGGGAGCTGTTTTTT
.	TRBV11-2	TRBJ2-2	.	CASSYVSIWAGVGTGELFF	TGTGCCAGCAGCTATGTATCTATCTGGGCAGGGGTAGGGACCGGGGAGCTGTTTTTT
.	TRBV14	TRBJ2-1	TRBD2	CASSWVAGGPASTQFF	TGTGCCAGCAGCTGGGTAGCGGGAGGCCCAGCATCTACCCAGTTCTTC
.	TRBV5-1	TRBJ2-3	TRBD2	CASSPGTSGGFTDTQYF	TGCGCCAGCAGCCCAGGGACTAGCGGGGGCTTCACAGATACGCAGTATTTT
once	TRBV10-2	TRBJ2-7	TRBD1	CASSERDRVTSYEQYF	TGCGCCAGCAGTGAGAGGGACAGGGTCACGTCCTACGAGCAGTACTTC
.	TRBV11-2	TRBJ2-7	.	CASSLTSTSEQYF	TGTGCCAGCAGCCTTACTAGCACCTCCGAGCAGTACTTC
few	TRBV19	TRBJ2-4	TRBD1	CASSDLRDRVGMAKNIQYF	TGTGCCAGTAGTGACCTCCGGGACAGGGTTGGGATGGCCAAAAACATTCAGTACTTC
.	TRBV27	TRBJ2-1	.	CASRTLATYNEQFF	TGTGCCAGCAGAACACTAGCAACATACAATGAGCAGTTCTTC
.	TRBV5-5	TRBJ2-1	TRBD1	CASSWDSYNEQFF	TGTGCCAGCAGCTGGGACAGCTACAATGAGCAGTTCTTC
.	TRBV5-1	TRBJ2-7	.	CASSFQGGSYEQYF	TGCGCCAGCAGCTTCCAGGGAGGCTCCTACGAGCAGTACTTC
.	TRBV11-2	TRBJ2-7	.	CASSLDSVVAEQYF	TGTGCCAGCAGCTTAGATAGCGTTGTCGCCGAGCAGTACTTC